A single sample is the source of the 3 T cell receptor beta chains below, sequenced in a study of blood T cell repertoires in COVID-19. Using immunoSEQ multiplex PCR, the repertoire was profiled, and TCRdb retains in-frame clones only, with some absent. There are some 140,000 clones in the sample; about 79% occur only once, and about 3% lies in the top ten. The sequencing input was peripheral blood. The receptors originated from a woman over 75 with acute or convalescent COVID-19.

The rearrangement uses TRBV5-1 and TRBJ1-4; TRBD1 matches 8 bases. The CDR3 totals 15 residues. Germline assignment: CDR1 SGHRS and CDR2 YFSETQ. With V trimmed by 0 bases and J by 8 bases, 6 bases remained unmatched. The CDR3 coding sequence is TGCGCCAGCAGCTTGGAAGGACAGGGAAGGGAAAAACTGTTTTTT. This gives the protein CASSLEGQGREKLFF.

This sequence joins TRBV6-2 or TRBV6-3 and TRBJ2-1; TRBD2 matches at 9 bases. This CDR3 comprises 16 residues. Germline values: CDR1 MNHEY, CDR2 SVGEGT. Losses at the gene ends were 3 bases for V and 8 bases for J; bases not matched to a gene: 11. CDR3 protein: CASSYSSAGGGDEQFF. In DNA, the CDR3 is TGTGCCAGCAGTTATTCGTCAGCGGGGGGTGGGGATGAGCAGTTCTTC.

The chain carries TRBV19 and TRBJ1-5, with unresolved D. This CDR3 is built from 14 residues. Deletions cut 2 bases from V and 3 bases from J, with 8 bases between. Germline CDR1 is LNHDA and CDR2 is SQIVND (reference sequence). CDR3 nucleotides: TGTGCCAGTAGTATAAGACACGACAATCAGCCCCAGCATTTT. Translating it yields CASSIRHDNQPQHF.